These 25 T cell receptor beta chains were all obtained from the same sample, sequenced in a study of technical replicates of blood from a handful of donors. Sequencing was performed with immunoSEQ multiplex PCR; in TCRdb, only in-frame clones are kept and a portion is missing. The data hold about 81,000 clones, with about 94% observed a single time. Sequences were obtained from T cells isolated from PBMCs. These receptor sequences come from a human donor in good health.

V and J are TRBV9 and TRBJ2-7; 8 nucleotides match TRBD1. Germline V lookup: CDR1 SGDLS, CDR2 YYNGEE. The CDR3 runs 14 residues. Trimming removed 4 bases from V and 2 bases from J; junction bases left unmatched: 5. The CDR3 here is CASSLTGATYEQYF. The CDR3 DNA reads TGTGCCAGCAGCTTGACAGGGGCCACCTACGAGCAGTACTTC.

V gene TRBV9 combines with J gene TRBJ2-2; the D is unclear. V lost 5 bases and J 5 bases, leaving 13 bases between the germline ends. CDR3 length equals 14 residues. CDR1 and CDR2 (germline): SGDLS, YYNGEE. CDR3 region: CASRPSLVTGELFF. CDR3 nucleotide sequence: TGTGCCAGCAGACCGAGTTTGGTGACCGGGGAGCTGTTTTTT. The entire variable domain, with the rest obtained from reference TRBV9 and TRBJ2-2, is as follows: DSGVTQTPKHLITATGQRVTLRCSPRSGDLSVYWYQQSLDQGLQFLIQYYNGEERAKGNILERFSAQQFPDLHSELNLSSLELGDSALYFCASRPSLVTGELFFGEGSRLTVL.

The gene calls are TRBV30 and TRBJ1-4; 8 bases agree with TRBD1. The CDR3 runs 15 residues. CDR1 and CDR2 from the germline V gene are GTSNPN and SVGIG (reference sequence). J gave up 8 bases and V 3 bases, and 11 bases lay outside the gene matches. Written as DNA, the CDR3 is TGTGCCTGGAGGTTCAGGGGGCTCTCTGAGGAAAAACTGTTTTTT. As protein: CAWRFRGLSEEKLFF.

The count of this clone is one. The V gene is TRBV4-3, the J gene TRBJ2-7, with 7 bases fitting TRBD2. The CDR3 loop spans 14 amino acids. The V and J ends lost 6 bases and 4 bases, in that order; junction bases with no gene match: 9. Germline V gene data show CDR1 as LGHNA and CDR2 as YSLEER. CDR3 nucleotides: TGCGCCAGCAGTTCCGAGAATAGCGGGTACGAGCAGTACTTC. Amino acid sequence: CASSSENSGYEQYF.

The DNA for the CDR3 is TGTGCCAGCAGCTTTCAGGGACAGGGTAAATTCTTC. Its protein is CASSFQGQGKFF. The J gene is TRBJ2-1, the V gene TRBV7-2; 9 bases align to TRBD1. Germline values: CDR1 SGHTA, CDR2 FQGNSA. The CDR3 runs 12 residues. V shed 3 bases, J shed 16 bases, and the junction held 7 bases outside the gene matches.

CDR3 amino acids: CASKLGPDSGANVLTF. The CDR3 DNA follows: TGTGCCAGTAAGTTGGGCCCTGACTCTGGGGCCAACGTCCTGACTTTC. The chain carries TRBV19 and TRBJ2-6; no clear D. Trimming shortened V by 7 bases and J by 0 bases, and 13 bases separated the two germline ends. The CDR3 is 16 residues long. Germline CDR1 is LNHDA and CDR2 is SQIVND (reference sequence).

The chain is built from TRBV18 and TRBJ1-2; tentatively, D is TRBD1 (5 bases). Trimming stripped 3 bases from V and 6 bases from J, with 14 bases between. The CDR3 length is 14 residues. Germline lookup yields CDR1 KGHSH and CDR2 LQKENI. In nucleotides, the CDR3 is TGTGCCAGCTCACCGAGGACAACCACCCATGGCTACACCTTC. It codes for CASSPRTTTHGYTF.

This sequence joins TRBV5-1 and TRBJ2-7; D unclear. The CDR3 has 13 residues. Germline CDR1 and CDR2: SGHRS and YFSETQ. With 0 bases removed from V and 3 bases from J, the gap between germline ends came to 7 bases. CDR3 residues: CASSLGGLYEQYF. The CDR3 coding sequence is TGCGCCAGCAGCTTGGGTGGCCTCTACGAGCAGTACTTC.

This chain links TRBV9 with TRBJ1-2; D unresolved. The V and J ends lost 4 bases and 8 bases respectively, with 39 bases between them. Germline CDR1 reads SGDLS; CDR2 reads YYNGEE. This CDR3 contains 21 residues. DNA for the CDR3: TGTGCCAGCAGCCCCCGAATAGGCTCAACCTTTGGGGTTGAGGGCACGGGAGGCTACACCTTC. As protein: CASSPRIGSTFGVEGTGGYTF. Full variable domain (outside the CDR3, taken from reference TRBV9 and TRBJ1-2): DSGVTQTPKHLITATGQRVTLRCSPRSGDLSVYWYQQSLDQGLQFLIQYYNGEERAKGNILERFSAQQFPDLHSELNLSSLELGDSALYFCASSPRIGSTFGVEGTGGYTFGSGTRLTVV.

The chain is built from TRBV7-9 and TRBJ2-3; 9 positions agree with TRBD1. V was clipped by 5 bases and J by 4 bases; unmatched bases: 4. Germline CDR1 reads SEHNR; CDR2 reads FQNEAQ (reference sequence). The length of the CDR3 is 14 residues. The CDR3 sequence is CASSPTGGPDTQYF. CDR3 DNA: TGTGCCAGCAGCCCGACAGGGGGTCCAGATACGCAGTATTTT.

The chain joins TRBV28 to TRBJ2-5; 9 bases agree with TRBD2. Germline CDR1 reads MDHEN; CDR2 reads SYDVKM. V lost 10 bases to trimming and J lost 2 bases; unmatched junction nucleotides: 5. CDR3 size: 13 residues. Here the CDR3 DNA reads TGTGCCATGGCGGGAGGGAATCAAGAGACCCAGTACTTC. Encoded protein: CAMAGGNQETQYF. The full variable domain, in which reference TRBV28 and TRBJ2-5 provide the parts outside the CDR3, is DVKVTQSSRYLVKRTGEKVFLECVQDMDHENMFWYRQDPGLGLRLIYFSYDVKMKEKGDIPEGYSVSREKKERFSLILESASTNQTSMYLCAMAGGNQETQYFGPGTRLLVL.

This rearrangement joins TRBV5-1 to TRBJ1-4, with TRBD1 identical over 7 bases. The CDR3 is 14 residues long. V lost 4 bases and J lost 4; bases outside the gene matches: 4. From germline, CDR1 is SGHRS and CDR2 YFSETQ. Here the CDR3 DNA reads TGCGCCAGCAGCCGGGACAGCGATAATGAAAAACTGTTTTTT. It codes for CASSRDSDNEKLFF.

This sequence joins TRBV14 and TRBJ2-5; D possibly corresponds to TRBD1 (6 bases). There are 15 residues in the CDR3. Between the trimmed V and J ends, which lost 1 base and 5 bases, there was a span of 14 bases. Germline assignment: CDR1 SGHDN and CDR2 FVKESK. Here the CDR3 DNA reads TGTGCCAGCAGCCAAGTGGGGGCAGGGTTGGAGACCCAGTACTTC. Its protein product is CASSQVGAGLETQYF.

The rearrangement links TRBV5-4 to TRBJ1-1; D may be TRBD1 (5 bases). V lost 2 bases to trimming and J lost 0 bases, with 11 bases between them. The V gene's germline CDR1 is SGHNT and CDR2 YYREEE (reference sequence). This CDR3 spans 15 amino acids. The CDR3 DNA sequence: TGTGCCAGCAGCTTCTCTAGGGGTATGAACACTGAAGCTTTCTTT. Amino acid sequence: CASSFSRGMNTEAFF.

The rearrangement joins TRBV7-2 to TRBJ1-5, with D possibly TRBD1 on 5 matching bases. The V end lost 6 bases, the J end lost 5 bases, and 20 bases lay between the germline ends. Germline values: CDR1 SGHTA, CDR2 FQGNSA. The CDR3 runs to 16 residues. CDR3 in amino acids: CASSPLGLPSYQPQHF. Here the CDR3 DNA reads TGTGCCAGCAGTCCCCTGGGGCTACCTTCTTATCAGCCCCAGCATTTT.

The chain joins TRBV28 to TRBJ1-5, with 11 bases identical to TRBD1. The germline CDR1 and CDR2 sequences are MDHEN and SYDVKM. The CDR3 totals 15 residues. V lost 6 bases to trimming and J lost 5 bases; unmatched junction nucleotides: 6. CDR3: CASSPDRGLDQPQHF. The CDR3 nucleotides read TGTGCCAGCAGCCCGGACAGGGGGCTGGATCAGCCCCAGCATTTT.

The chain recombines TRBV2 with TRBJ1-5, with a tentative D call TRBD1 (5 bases). Trimming shortened V by 6 bases and J by 2 bases, and 11 bases separated the two germline ends. The CDR3 has 14 residues. CDR1 is SNHLY, CDR2 FYNNEI, per germline. The CDR3 region is CASSEGLGNQPQHF. CDR3 DNA: TGTGCCAGCAGCGAGGGACTAGGCAATCAGCCCCAGCATTTT.

The rearrangement uses TRBV7-6 and TRBJ2-1; D unresolved. Between the trimmed V and J ends, which lost 5 bases and 6 bases, there was a span of 17 bases. The CDR3 contains 15 residues. The germline V gene has CDR1 SGHVS and CDR2 FNYEAQ. CDR3 protein: CASSPPIYLLNEQFF. The DNA of the CDR3 is TGTGCCAGCAGCCCCCCTATTTACCTTCTCAATGAGCAGTTCTTC. The whole variable domain, remainder taken from reference TRBV7-6 and TRBJ2-1, is GAGVSQSPRYKVTKRGQDVALRCDPISGHVSLYWYRQALGQGPEFLTYFNYEAQQDKSGLPNDRFSAERPEGSISTLTIQRTEQRDSAMYRCASSPPIYLLNEQFFGPGTRLTVL.

The rearrangement uses TRBV5-1 and TRBJ2-5; TRBD1 matches at 9 bases. Germline V gene data show CDR1 as SGHRS and CDR2 as YFSETQ. This CDR3 is 16 amino acids long. V dropped 0 bases and J dropped 1; count of bases not matched to a gene: 4. CDR3 sequence: CASSLGDRDFQETQYF. The CDR3 DNA reads as TGCGCCAGCAGCTTGGGGGACAGGGACTTCCAAGAGACCCAGTACTTC.

The chain employs TRBV7-9 and TRBJ1-3; 9 bases align to TRBD1. This CDR3 spans 18 amino acids. Trimming took 8 bases from V and 0 from J; bases not matched to a gene: 14. Looked up from germline, CDR1 is SEHNR and CDR2 is FQNEAQ (reference sequence). CDR3 nucleotides: TGTGCCAGCGAGCGGGAAATACAGGGGGCAAGCTCTGGAAACACCATATATTTT. It is translated as CASEREIQGASSGNTIYF.

This CDR3 reads CASSVLGETGELFF. The DNA of the CDR3 is TGTGCCAGCAGCGTTTTAGGGGAAACCGGGGAGCTGTTTTTT. This chain connects TRBV9 to TRBJ2-2; the D gene is possibly TRBD1 (5 bases). The germline V gene has CDR1 SGDLS and CDR2 YYNGEE. The ends were cut back, 2 bases at V and 5 bases at J, with 10 bases in the middle. This CDR3 spans 14 amino acids.

The chain couples TRBV7-8 to TRBJ1-1, with a weak D call TRBD1 (5 bases). V was trimmed by 6 bases and J by 6 bases, leaving 17 bases between them. The CDR3 contains 14 residues. The germline V gene encodes CDR1 SGHVS and CDR2 FQNEAQ. The DNA for the CDR3 is TGTGCCAGCAGATATAGCGGGGGAAGACCTGAAGCTTTCTTT. Amino acids: CASRYSGGRPEAFF.

The J gene is TRBJ2-5, the V gene TRBV29-1; D is unresolved. Germline assignment: CDR1 SQVTM and CDR2 ANQGSEA. V was trimmed by 7 bases and J by 3 bases, leaving 15 bases between them. The CDR3 is 13 residues long. This chain's CDR3 is CSAGYPAEETQYF. CDR3 sequence (DNA): TGCAGCGCCGGGTATCCGGCAGAAGAGACCCAGTACTTC. Supplemented by reference TRBV29-1 and TRBJ2-5, the full variable domain reads SAVISQKPSRDICQRGTSLTIQCQVDSQVTMMFWYRQQPGQSLTLIATANQGSEATYESGFVIDKFPISRPNLTFSTLTVSNMSPEDSSIYLCSAGYPAEETQYFGPGTRLLVL.

The CDR3 reads CASSYSGGSYTDTQYF. The CDR3 bases are TGTGCCAGCAGTTACTCGGGCGGGAGCTACACAGATACGCAGTATTTT. The chain uses TRBV6-6 and TRBJ2-3; 7 bases fit TRBD2. The V segment lost 0 bases and the J segment 2 bases; nucleotides outside the gene matches: 5. The CDR3 spans 16 residues. Looked up from germline, CDR1 is MNHNY and CDR2 is SVGAGI (reference sequence).

The chain is built from TRBV6-5 and TRBJ1-1; the D gene is possibly TRBD1 (5 bases). In germline, CDR1 is MNHEY, CDR2 SVGAGI. The CDR3 runs to 15 residues. V was clipped by 0 bases and J by 1 base, with 9 bases between them. CDR3 in DNA: TGTGCCAGCAGTTACTCGAGTCAGGGGAACACTGAAGCTTTCTTT. Translation gives CASSYSSQGNTEAFF.